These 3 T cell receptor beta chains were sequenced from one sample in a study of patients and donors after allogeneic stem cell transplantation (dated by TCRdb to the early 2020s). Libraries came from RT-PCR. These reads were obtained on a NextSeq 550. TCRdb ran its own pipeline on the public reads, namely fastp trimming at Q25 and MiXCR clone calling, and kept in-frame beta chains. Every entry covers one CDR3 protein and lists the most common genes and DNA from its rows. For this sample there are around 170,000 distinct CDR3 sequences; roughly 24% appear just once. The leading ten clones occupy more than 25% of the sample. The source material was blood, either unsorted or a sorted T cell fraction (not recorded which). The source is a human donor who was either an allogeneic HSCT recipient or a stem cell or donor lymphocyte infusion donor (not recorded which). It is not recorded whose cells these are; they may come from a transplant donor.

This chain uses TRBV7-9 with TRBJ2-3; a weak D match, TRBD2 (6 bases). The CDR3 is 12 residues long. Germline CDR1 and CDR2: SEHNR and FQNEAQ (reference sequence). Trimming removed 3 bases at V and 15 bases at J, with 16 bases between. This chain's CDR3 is CASSFQLGGPYF. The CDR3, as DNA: TGTGCCAGCAGCTTTCAACTCGGGGGACCCTATTTT.

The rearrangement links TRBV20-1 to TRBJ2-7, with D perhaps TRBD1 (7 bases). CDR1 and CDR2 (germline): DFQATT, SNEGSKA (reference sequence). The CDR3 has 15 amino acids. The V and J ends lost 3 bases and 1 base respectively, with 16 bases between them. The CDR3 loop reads CSARRRQGLSYEQYF. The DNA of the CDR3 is TGCAGTGCTAGGCGTAGACAGGGACTTTCCTACGAGCAGTACTTC.

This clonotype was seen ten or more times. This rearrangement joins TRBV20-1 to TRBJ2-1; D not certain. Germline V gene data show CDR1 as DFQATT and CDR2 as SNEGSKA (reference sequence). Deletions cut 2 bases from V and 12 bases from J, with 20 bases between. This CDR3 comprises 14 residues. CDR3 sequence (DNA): TGCAGTGCTAGACCGGACCGGCCCCTCCCCGGGCAGTTCTTC. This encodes CSARPDRPLPGQFF.